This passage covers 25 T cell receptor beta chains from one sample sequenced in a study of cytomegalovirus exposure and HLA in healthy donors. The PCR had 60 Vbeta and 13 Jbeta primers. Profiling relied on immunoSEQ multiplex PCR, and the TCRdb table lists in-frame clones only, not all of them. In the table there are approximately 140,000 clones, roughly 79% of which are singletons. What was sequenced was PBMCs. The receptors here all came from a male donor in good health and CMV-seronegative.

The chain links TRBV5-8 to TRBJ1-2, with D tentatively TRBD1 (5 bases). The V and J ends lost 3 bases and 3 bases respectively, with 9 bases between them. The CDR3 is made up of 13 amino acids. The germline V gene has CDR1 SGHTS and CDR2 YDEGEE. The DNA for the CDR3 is TGTGCCAGCAGCTCGGGACTCCACTATGGCTACACCTTC. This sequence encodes CASSSGLHYGYTF.

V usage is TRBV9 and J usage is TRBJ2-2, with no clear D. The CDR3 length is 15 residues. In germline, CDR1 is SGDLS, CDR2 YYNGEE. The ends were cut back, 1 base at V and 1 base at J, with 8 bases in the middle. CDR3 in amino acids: CASSVFDWNTGELFF. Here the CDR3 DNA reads TGTGCCAGCAGCGTATTTGACTGGAACACCGGGGAGCTGTTTTTT.

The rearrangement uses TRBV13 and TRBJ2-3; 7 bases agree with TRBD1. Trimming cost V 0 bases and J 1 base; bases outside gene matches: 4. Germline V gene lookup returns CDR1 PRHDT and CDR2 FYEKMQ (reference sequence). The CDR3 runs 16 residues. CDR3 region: CASSLGVGQGTDTQYF. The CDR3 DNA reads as TGTGCCAGCAGCTTAGGCGTCGGACAGGGCACAGATACGCAGTATTTT.

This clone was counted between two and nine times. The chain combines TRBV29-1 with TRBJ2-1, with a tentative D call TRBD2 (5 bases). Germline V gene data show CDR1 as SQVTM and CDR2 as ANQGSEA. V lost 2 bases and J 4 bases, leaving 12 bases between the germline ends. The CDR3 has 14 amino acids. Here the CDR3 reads CSVELVRGYNEQFF. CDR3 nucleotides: TGCAGCGTTGAATTGGTCCGGGGATACAATGAGCAGTTCTTC.

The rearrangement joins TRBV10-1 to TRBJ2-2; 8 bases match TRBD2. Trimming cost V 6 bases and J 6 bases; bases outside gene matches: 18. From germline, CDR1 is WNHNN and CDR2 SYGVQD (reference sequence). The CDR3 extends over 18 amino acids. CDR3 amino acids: CASSGLGAGGARSGELFF. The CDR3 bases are TGCGCCAGCAGCGGCCTCGGGGCGGGGGGCGCTCGATCCGGGGAGCTGTTTTTT.

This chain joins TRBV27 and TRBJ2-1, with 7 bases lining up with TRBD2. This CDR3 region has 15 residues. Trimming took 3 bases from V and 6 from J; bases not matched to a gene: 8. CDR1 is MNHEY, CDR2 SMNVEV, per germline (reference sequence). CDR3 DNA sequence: TGTGCCAGCAGTTTGATGGCGGGGGAGGGCAATGAGCAGTTCTTC. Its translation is CASSLMAGEGNEQFF.

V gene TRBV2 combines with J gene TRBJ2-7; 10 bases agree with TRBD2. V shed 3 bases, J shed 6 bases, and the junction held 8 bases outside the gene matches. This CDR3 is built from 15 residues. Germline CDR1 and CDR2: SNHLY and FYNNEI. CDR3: CASSELAGGFGEQYF. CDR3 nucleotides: TGTGCCAGCAGTGAGTTAGCGGGAGGCTTCGGCGAGCAGTACTTC.

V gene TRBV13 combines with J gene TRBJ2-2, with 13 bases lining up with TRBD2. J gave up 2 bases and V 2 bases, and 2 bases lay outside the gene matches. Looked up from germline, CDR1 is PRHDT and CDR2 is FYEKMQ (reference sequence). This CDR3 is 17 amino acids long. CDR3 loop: CASSLRLAGGNTGELFF. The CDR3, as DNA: TGTGCCAGCAGCTTAAGACTAGCGGGAGGAAACACCGGGGAGCTGTTTTTT.

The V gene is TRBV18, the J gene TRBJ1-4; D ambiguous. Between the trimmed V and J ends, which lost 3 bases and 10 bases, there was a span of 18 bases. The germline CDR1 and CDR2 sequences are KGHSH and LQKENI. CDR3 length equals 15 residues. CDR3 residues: CASSPGGFGAGKLFF. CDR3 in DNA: TGTGCCAGCTCACCTGGCGGATTTGGAGCGGGAAAACTGTTTTTT.

DNA of the CDR3: TGTGCCTGGAGTCTACGACGGGATAACTATGGCTACACCTTC. Protein product: CAWSLRRDNYGYTF. The chain uses TRBV30 and TRBJ1-2, with D unclear. CDR1 is GTSNPN and CDR2 is SVGIG in the germline V gene (reference sequence). V was trimmed by 2 bases and J by 1 base, leaving 11 bases between them. The CDR3 sequence is 14 residues long.

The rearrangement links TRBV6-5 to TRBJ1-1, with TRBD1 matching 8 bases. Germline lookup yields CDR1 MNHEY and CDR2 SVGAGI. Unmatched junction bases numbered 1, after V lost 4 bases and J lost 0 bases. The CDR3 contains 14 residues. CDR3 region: CASSWTGLNTEAFF. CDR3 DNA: TGTGCCAGCAGTTGGACAGGGTTGAACACTGAAGCTTTCTTT.

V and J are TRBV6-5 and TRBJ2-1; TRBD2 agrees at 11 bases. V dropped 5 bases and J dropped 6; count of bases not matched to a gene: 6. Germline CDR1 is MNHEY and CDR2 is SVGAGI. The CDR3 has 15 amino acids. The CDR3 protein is CASSRTSGSVNEQFF. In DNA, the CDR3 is TGTGCCAGCAGTAGAACTAGCGGGAGTGTCAATGAGCAGTTCTTC.

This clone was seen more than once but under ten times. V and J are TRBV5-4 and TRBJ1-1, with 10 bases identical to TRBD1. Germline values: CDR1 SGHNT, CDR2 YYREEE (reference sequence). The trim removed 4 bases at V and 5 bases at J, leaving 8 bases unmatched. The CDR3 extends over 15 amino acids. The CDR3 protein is CASSLPGQGWTEAFF. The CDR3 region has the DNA TGTGCCAGCAGCCTACCGGGACAGGGGTGGACTGAAGCTTTCTTT.

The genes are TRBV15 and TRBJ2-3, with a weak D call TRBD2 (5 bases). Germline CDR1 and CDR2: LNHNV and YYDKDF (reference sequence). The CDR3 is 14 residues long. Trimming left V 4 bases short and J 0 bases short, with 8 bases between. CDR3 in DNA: TGTGCCACCAGCACGCGGGTCAGCACAGATACGCAGTATTTT. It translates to CATSTRVSTDTQYF.

The CDR3 nucleotides are TGTGCCAGCAGCTTAGGTGGGGGGGATTACACTGAAGCTTTCTTT. It encodes CASSLGGGDYTEAFF. This sequence joins TRBV7-3 and TRBJ1-1; a possible D gene is TRBD1 (5 bases). This CDR3 has 15 residues. Germline V gives CDR1 SGHTA, CDR2 FQGTGA. Trimming shortened V by 2 bases and J by 3 bases, and 13 bases separated the two germline ends.

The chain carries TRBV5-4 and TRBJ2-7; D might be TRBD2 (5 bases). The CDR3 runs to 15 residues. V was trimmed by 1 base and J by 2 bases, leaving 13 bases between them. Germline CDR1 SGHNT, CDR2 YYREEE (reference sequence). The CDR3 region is CASSLLGWRAYEQYF. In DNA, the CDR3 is TGTGCCAGCAGCTTGTTAGGCTGGCGGGCCTACGAGCAGTACTTC.

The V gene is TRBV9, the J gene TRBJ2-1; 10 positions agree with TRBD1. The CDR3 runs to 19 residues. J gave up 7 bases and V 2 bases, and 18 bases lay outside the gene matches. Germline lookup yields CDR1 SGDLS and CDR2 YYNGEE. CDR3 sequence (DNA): TGTGCCAGCAGCGTCCGGGACAGGGGATTGAGGGAGACAAGGAATGAGCAGTTCTTC. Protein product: CASSVRDRGLRETRNEQFF.

In DNA, the CDR3 is TGTGCCAGCAGTTACGGGGGGGGAAACACCATATATTTT. This sequence encodes CASSYGGGNTIYF. The V gene is TRBV6-5, the J gene TRBJ1-3; D is possibly TRBD1 (5 bases). Germline values: CDR1 MNHEY, CDR2 SVGAGI. The germline V and J ends were trimmed by 2 bases and 4 bases, with 6 bases remaining between them. CDR3 length equals 13 residues.

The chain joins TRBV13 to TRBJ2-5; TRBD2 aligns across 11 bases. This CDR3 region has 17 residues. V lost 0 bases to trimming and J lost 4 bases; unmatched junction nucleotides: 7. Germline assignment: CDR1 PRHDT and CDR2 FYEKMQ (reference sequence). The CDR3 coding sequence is TGTGCCAGCAGCTTAGGAGGACTAGCGGGTTTTGGAGAGACCCAGTACTTC. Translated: CASSLGGLAGFGETQYF. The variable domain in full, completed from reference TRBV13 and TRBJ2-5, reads AAGVIQSPRHLIKEKRETATLKCYPIPRHDTVYWYQQGPGQDPQFLISFYEKMQSDKGSIPDRFSAQQFSDYHSELNMSSLELGDSALYFCASSLGGLAGFGETQYFGPGTRLLVL.

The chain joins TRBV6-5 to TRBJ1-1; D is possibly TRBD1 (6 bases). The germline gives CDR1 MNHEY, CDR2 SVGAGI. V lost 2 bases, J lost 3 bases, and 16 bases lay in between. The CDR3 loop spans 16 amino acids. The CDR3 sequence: CASSYGLGQTDTEAFF. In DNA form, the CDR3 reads TGTGCCAGCAGTTACGGGTTGGGACAAACAGACACTGAAGCTTTCTTT.

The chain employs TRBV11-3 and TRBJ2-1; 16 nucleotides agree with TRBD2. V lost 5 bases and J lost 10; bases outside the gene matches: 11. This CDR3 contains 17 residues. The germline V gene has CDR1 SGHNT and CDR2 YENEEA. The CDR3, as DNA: TGTGCCAGCAGCCATTCACAGGGACTAGCGGGAGGGCAAGAGCAGTTCTTC. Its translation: CASSHSQGLAGGQEQFF.

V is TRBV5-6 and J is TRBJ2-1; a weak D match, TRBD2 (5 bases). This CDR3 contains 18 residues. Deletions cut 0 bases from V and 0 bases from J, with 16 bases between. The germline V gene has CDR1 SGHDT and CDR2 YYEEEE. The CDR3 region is CASSLGLGGRGSYNEQFF. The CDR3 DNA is TGTGCCAGCAGCTTGGGGCTAGGAGGTCGTGGCTCCTACAATGAGCAGTTCTTC.

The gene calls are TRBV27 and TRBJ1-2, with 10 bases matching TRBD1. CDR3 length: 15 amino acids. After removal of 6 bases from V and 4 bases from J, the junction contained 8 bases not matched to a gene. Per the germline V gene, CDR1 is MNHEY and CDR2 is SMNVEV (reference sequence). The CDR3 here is CASSKRQGAVYGYTF. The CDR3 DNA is TGTGCCAGCAGCAAGAGACAGGGGGCGGTCTATGGCTACACCTTC.

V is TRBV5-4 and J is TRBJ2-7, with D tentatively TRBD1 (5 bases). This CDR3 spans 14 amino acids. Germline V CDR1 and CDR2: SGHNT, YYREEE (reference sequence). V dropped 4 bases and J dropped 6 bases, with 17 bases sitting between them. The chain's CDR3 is CASSLGAQPGEQYF. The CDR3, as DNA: TGTGCCAGCAGCCTAGGGGCACAACCGGGCGAGCAGTACTTC.

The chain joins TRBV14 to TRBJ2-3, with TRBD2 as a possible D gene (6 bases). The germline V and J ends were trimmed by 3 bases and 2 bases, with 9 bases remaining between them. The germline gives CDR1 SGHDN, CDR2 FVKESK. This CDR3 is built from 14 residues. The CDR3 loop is CASSQSGLTDTQYF. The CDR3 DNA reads TGTGCCAGCAGCCAGAGCGGGCTCACAGATACGCAGTATTTT.